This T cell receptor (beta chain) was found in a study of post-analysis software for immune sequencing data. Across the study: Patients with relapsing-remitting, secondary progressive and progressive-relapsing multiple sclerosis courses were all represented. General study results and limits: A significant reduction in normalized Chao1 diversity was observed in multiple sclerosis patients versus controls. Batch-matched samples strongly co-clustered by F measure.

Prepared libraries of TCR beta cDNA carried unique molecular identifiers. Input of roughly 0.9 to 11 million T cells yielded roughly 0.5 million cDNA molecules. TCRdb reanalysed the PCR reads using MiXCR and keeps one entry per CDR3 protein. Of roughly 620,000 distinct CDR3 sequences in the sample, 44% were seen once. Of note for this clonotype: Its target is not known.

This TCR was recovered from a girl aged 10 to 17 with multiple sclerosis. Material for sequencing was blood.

The CDR3 DNA reads as TGCAGCGTGGGGGACAGGAGCCAAGAGACCCAGTACTTC. It encodes CSVGDRSQETQYF. The J gene is TRBJ2-5, the V gene TRBV29-1; 8 bases agree with TRBD1. The CDR3 contains 13 residues. CDR1 and CDR2 from the germline V gene are SQVTM and ANQGSEA. V was clipped by 6 bases and J by 1 base; unmatched bases: 4. The full variable domain, completed using reference TRBV29-1 and TRBJ2-5, is SAVISQKPSRDICQRGTSLTIQCQVDSQVTMMFWYRQQPGQSLTLIATANQGSEATYESGFVIDKFPISRPNLTFSTLTVSNMSPEDSSIYLCSVGDRSQETQYFGPGTRLLVL.